This T cell receptor (beta chain) was recorded in a study of identical twins. This CDR3 has 13 amino acids. Germline V CDR1 and CDR2: KGHDR, SFDVKD. V was shortened by 5 bases and J by 5 bases, with 8 bases between the two germline ends. Only healthy Caucasians were included as donors. In TCRdb, the 5' RACE reads were re-called with MiXCR into one record per CDR3 protein. Of roughly 480,000 distinct CDR3 sequences listed, 24% were seen once; the top ten hold over 2.5%. The sample also formed part of further work on T cells expressing NK-cell markers.

The chain links TRBV24-1 to TRBJ2-2; D possibly corresponds to TRBD1 (6 bases). This clonotype was sampled from a woman aged 18 to 35 in good health. The sequencing sample was made of CD4+ T cells sorted from blood. The CDR3 DNA reads as TGTGCCACCAGTGTTACAGGGACCGGGGAGCTGTTTTTT. Translation: CATSVTGTGELFF.